This T cell receptor beta chain was recovered during a study of follicular helper T cells after annual influenza vaccination. The assay was immunoSEQ multiplex PCR, and TCRdb's table has in-frame clones only and misses some. The repertoire consists of around 15,000 clones, with approximately 84% occurring once and the leading ten covering about 1.3%. Time point meaning: 2014-2015 season, 7 days after vaccination. Per time point, roughly 35-100 mL of blood was sampled. Non-naive CD4+CXCR5+PD-1+ cTfh were sorted into ICOS+CD38+ and ICOS-CD38- fractions. The CDR3 extends over 16 amino acids. The V segment lost 4 bases and the J segment 4 bases; nucleotides outside the gene matches: 13. CDR1 and CDR2 (germline): SGHNT, YYREEE (reference sequence). Regarding this clone: Its antigen is still unknown.

Study-level findings and limits: Day 7 ICOS+CD38+ clones later appeared mostly in ICOS-CD38- cTfh. Successive annual vaccinations recalled a recurrent oligoclonal ICOS+CD38+ cTfh response with influenza-specific clonotypes.

This sample comprised CXCR5+ CD38- circulating T follicular helper cells from blood, obtained 7 days after influenza vaccination. This sample's subset: circulating Tfh, non-naive CD4+CXCR5+PD-1+ (ICOS+CD38+ or ICOS-CD38-). The chain recombines TRBV5-4 with TRBJ2-5; 7 bases are a match to TRBD1. This receptor was taken from an adult who received the influenza vaccine. The CDR3 bases are TGTGCCAGCAGCCCCTCTCGACAGGGCGGCGGAGAGACCCAGTACTTC. This translates into CASSPSRQGGGETQYF.